A selection of T cell receptor beta chains follows, all from one sample in a study of OX40 agonist ivuxolimab in advanced cancers. Repertoires were generated with immunoSEQ multiplex PCR, while TCRdb's copy carries only in-frame clones and drops some. The table includes around 77,000 clones, around 78% detected once. The sample was CD4+ or CD8+ T cells sorted from blood, taken in a trial of the OX40 agonist ivuxolimab. The receptors were sampled from an adult with an advanced solid tumor such as melanoma, head and neck, liver or kidney cancer. CDR3s include the opening cysteine and the closing phenylalanine or tryptophan. Fields, in order: clone size, D gene, J gene, V gene, CDR3 protein, CDR3 DNA. A D gene is named only where the DNA matches it firmly. Some rows mark clone size as missing; the rest say once, few, many or name a class of expanded clone.

-,TRBD2,TRBJ2-7,TRBV5-8,CASSFGGLGFYEQYF,TGTGCCAGCAGCTTCGGGGGGTTAGGGTTCTACGAGCAGTACTTC
-,TRBD2,TRBJ2-3,TRBV7-2,CASSPRLAGSTDTQYF,TGTGCCAGCAGCCCCCGACTAGCGGGGAGCACAGATACGCAGTATTTT
-,-,TRBJ1-6,TRBV5-4,CASSPAWGGDNSPLHF,TGTGCCAGCAGCCCCGCTTGGGGGGGAGATAATTCACCCCTCCACTTT
-,TRBD1,TRBJ2-1,TRBV5-1,CASSGTGTGGYNEQFF,TGCGCCAGCAGCGGAACCGGGACAGGGGGCTACAATGAGCAGTTCTTC
-,-,TRBJ2-3,TRBV15,CATSRKKGTDTQYF,TGTGCCACCAGCCGTAAAAAGGGCACAGATACGCAGTATTTT
-,TRBD1,TRBJ1-3,TRBV10-2,CASSEQPGTGGNTIYF,TGCGCCAGCAGTGAGCAGCCCGGGACAGGTGGAAACACCATATATTTT
-,TRBD1,TRBJ1-2,TRBV7-9,CASSLVPRDSNYGYTF,TGTGCCAGCAGCTTAGTGCCCCGGGACAGTAACTATGGCTACACCTTC
-,-,TRBJ1-1,TRBV5-1,CASSLGWVEGNTEAFF,TGCGCCAGCAGCTTGGGTTGGGTTGAGGGGAACACTGAAGCTTTCTTT
-,-,TRBJ2-3,TRBV9,CASSVGTDTQYF,TGTGCCAGCAGCGTAGGGACAGATACGCAGTATTTT
once,-,TRBJ2-7,TRBV7-8,CASSLLQRSYEQYF,TGTGCCAGCAGCTTATTACAGCGGTCCTACGAGCAGTACTTC
-,-,TRBJ2-1,TRBV6-5,CASSYLNREQFF,TGTGCCAGCAGTTACCTCAACAGGGAGCAGTTCTTC
few,TRBD1,TRBJ1-4,TRBV18,CASSPDRGEKLFF,TGTGCCAGCTCACCGGACAGGGGTGAAAAACTGTTTTTT
-,TRBD1,TRBJ2-7,TRBV6-5,CASSRGTEYEQYF,TGTGCCAGCAGTAGAGGGACAGAATACGAGCAGTACTTC
once,-,TRBJ1-2,TRBV10-3,CATRQTGTKDGYTF,TGTGCCACCCGACAGACCGGGACAAAAGATGGCTACACCTTC
-,-,TRBJ2-1,TRBV5-8,CASSLVMGVLSEQFF,TGTGCCAGCAGCTTGGTAATGGGGGTACTAAGTGAGCAGTTCTTC
-,-,TRBJ1-1,TRBV9,CASSVLQGNTEAFF,TGTGCCAGCAGCGTATTACAGGGGAACACTGAAGCTTTCTTT
-,-,TRBJ1-2,TRBV29-1,CSVHDRPAGYGYTF,TGCAGCGTACATGACAGGCCCGCGGGCTATGGCTACACCTTC
-,TRBD2,TRBJ2-3,TRBV19,CASIGRGFGTDTQYF,TGTGCCAGTATAGGGAGGGGATTTGGCACAGATACGCAGTATTTT
-,-,TRBJ1-1,TRBV9,CASSVGPNTEAFF,TGTGCCAGCAGCGTAGGCCCAAACACTGAAGCTTTCTTT
-,-,TRBJ1-2,TRBV5-1,CASIRNPRGQGETFGYTF,TGCGCCAGCATTCGCAACCCTCGGGGCCAGGGAGAAACATTTGGCTACACCTTC
-,TRBD2,TRBJ2-7,TRBV7-9,CASQPGGGRRRSYEQYF,TGTGCCAGCCAACCCGGGGGGGGGAGACGAAGATCCTACGAGCAGTACTTC
-,TRBD1,TRBJ1-5,TRBV6-5,CASRGQGHQPQHF,TGTGCCAGCCGGGGACAGGGACATCAGCCCCAGCATTTT
-,TRBD1,TRBJ2-5,TRBV7-9,CASSLGTGQETQYF,TGTGCCAGCAGCTTAGGGACAGGGCAAGAGACCCAGTACTTC
-,-,TRBJ2-6,TRBV7-3,CASSRDGTPGANVLTF,TGTGCCAGCTCCCGGGACGGAACACCTGGGGCCAACGTCCTGACTTTC
few,-,TRBJ2-1,TRBV2,CASIGRTPNDNEQFF,TGTGCCAGCATAGGAAGGACTCCCAATGACAATGAGCAGTTCTTC
-,-,TRBJ1-1,TRBV18,CASSGPFSGPQVGTEAFF,TGTGCCAGCTCAGGACCCTTCTCCGGGCCCCAAGTGGGCACTGAAGCTTTCTTT
-,TRBD2,TRBJ2-5,TRBV14,CASSETFWEGAETQYF,TGTGCCAGCAGCGAGACCTTCTGGGAGGGCGCGGAGACCCAGTACTTC